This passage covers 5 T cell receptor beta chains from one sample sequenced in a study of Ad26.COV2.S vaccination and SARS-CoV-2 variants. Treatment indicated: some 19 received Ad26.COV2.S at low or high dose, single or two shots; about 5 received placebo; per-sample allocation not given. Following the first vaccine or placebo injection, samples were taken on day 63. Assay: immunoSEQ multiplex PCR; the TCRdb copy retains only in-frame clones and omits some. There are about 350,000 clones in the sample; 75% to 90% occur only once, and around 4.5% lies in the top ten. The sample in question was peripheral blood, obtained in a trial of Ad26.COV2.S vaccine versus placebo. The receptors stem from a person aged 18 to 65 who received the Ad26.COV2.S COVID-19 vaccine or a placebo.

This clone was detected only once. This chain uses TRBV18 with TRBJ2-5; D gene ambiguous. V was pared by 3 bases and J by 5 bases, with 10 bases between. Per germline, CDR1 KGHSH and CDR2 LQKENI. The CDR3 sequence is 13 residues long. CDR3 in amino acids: CASSPKGKETQYF. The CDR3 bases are TGTGCCAGCTCACCTAAAGGGAAGGAGACCCAGTACTTC. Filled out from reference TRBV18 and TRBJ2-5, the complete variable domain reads NAGVMQNPRHLVRRRGQEARLRCSPMKGHSHVYWYRQLPEEGLKFMVYLQKENIIDESGMPKERFSAEFPKEGPSILRIQQVVRGDSAAYFCASSPKGKETQYFGPGTRLLVL.

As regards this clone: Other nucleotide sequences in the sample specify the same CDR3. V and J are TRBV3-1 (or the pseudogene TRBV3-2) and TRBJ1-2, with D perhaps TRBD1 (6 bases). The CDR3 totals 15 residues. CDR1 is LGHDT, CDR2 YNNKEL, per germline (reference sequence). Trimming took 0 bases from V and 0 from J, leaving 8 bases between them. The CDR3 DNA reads TGTGCCAGCAGCCAAGAGGGGGCGGCTAACTATGGCTACACCTTC. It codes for CASSQEGAANYGYTF.

CDR3 coding DNA: TGTGCCAGTAGTATGATAGGTAGCAATCAGCCCCAGCATTTT. The encoded protein is CASSMIGSNQPQHF. This chain uses TRBV19 with TRBJ1-5; D is unclear. V lost 3 bases, J lost 0 bases, and 6 bases lay in between. This CDR3 region has 14 residues. CDR1 is LNHDA and CDR2 is SQIVND in the germline V gene (reference sequence).

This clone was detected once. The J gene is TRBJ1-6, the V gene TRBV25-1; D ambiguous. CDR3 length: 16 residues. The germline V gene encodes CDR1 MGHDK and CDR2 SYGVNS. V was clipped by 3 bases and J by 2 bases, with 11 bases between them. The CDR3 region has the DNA TGTGCCAGCAGTGATCAAGGGAAGCCCTATAATTCACCCCTCCACTTT. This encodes CASSDQGKPYNSPLHF.

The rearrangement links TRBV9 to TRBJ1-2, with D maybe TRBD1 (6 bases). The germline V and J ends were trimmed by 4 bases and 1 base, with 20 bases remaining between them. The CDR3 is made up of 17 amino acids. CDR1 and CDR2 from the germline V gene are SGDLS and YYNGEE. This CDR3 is CASSKKVPGAGNYGYTF. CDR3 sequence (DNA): TGTGCCAGCAGCAAGAAAGTTCCAGGGGCCGGTAACTATGGCTACACCTTC.